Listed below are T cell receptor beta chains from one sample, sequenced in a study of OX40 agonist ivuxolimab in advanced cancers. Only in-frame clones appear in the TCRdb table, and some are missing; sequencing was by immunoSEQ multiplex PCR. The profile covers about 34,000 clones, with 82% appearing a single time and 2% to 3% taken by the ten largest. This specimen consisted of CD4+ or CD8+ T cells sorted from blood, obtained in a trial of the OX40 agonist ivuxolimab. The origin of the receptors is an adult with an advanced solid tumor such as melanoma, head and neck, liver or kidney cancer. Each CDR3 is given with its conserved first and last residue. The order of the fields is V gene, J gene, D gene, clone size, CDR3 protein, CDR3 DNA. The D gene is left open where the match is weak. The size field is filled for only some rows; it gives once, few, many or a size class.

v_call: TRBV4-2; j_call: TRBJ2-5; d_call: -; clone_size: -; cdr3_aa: CASSPETGTGETQYF; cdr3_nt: TGTGCCAGCAGCCCTGAAACCGGGACTGGGGAGACCCAGTACTTC
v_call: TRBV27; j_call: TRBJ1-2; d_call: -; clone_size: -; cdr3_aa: CASSFVDKFNYGYTF; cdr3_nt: TGTGCCAGCAGTTTCGTCGACAAATTTAACTATGGCTACACCTTC
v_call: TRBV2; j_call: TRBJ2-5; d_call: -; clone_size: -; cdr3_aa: CASSRDWETQYF; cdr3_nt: TGTGCCAGCAGTCGGGATTGGGAGACCCAGTACTTC
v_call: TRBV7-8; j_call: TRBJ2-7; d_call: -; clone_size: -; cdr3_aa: CASSLARGLHEQYF; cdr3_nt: TGTGCCAGCAGCTTAGCGCGGGGGCTCCACGAGCAGTACTTC
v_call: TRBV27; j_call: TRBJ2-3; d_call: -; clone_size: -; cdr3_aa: CASRRATGLGTDTQYF; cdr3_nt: TGTGCCAGCAGGAGAGCTACAGGGTTGGGCACAGATACGCAGTATTTT
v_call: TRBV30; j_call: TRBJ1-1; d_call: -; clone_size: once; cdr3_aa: CARKRDTNTEAFF; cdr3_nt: TGTGCCCGGAAAAGGGACACTAACACTGAAGCTTTCTTT
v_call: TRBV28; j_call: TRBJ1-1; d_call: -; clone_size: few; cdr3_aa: CASRVEGTEAFF; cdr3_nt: TGTGCCAGCAGGGTAGAGGGGACTGAAGCTTTCTTT
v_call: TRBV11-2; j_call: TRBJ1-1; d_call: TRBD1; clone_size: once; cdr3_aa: CASSLTGGAGAFF; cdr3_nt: TGTGCCAGCAGCTTGACAGGGGGGGCGGGAGCTTTCTTT
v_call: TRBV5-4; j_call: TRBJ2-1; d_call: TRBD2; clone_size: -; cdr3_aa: CASSSPGLAGGSVQFF; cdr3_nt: TGTGCCAGCAGCTCACCCGGACTAGCGGGGGGCTCGGTGCAGTTCTTC
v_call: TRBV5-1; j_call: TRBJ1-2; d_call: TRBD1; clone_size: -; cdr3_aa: CASSSGQFYGYTF; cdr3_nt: TGCGCCAGCAGTTCGGGACAGTTCTATGGCTACACCTTC
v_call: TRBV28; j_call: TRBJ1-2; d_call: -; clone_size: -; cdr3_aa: CARATGGNGYTF; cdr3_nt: TGTGCCAGGGCGACAGGAGGTAATGGCTACACCTTC
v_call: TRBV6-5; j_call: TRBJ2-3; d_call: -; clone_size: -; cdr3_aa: CASSFQWGVDADTQYF; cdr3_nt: TGTGCCAGCAGTTTCCAATGGGGGGTAGACGCAGATACGCAGTATTTT
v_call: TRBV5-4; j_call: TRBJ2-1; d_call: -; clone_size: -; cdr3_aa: CASISRTNGEQFF; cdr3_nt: TGTGCCAGCATAAGTCGGACAAATGGTGAGCAGTTCTTC
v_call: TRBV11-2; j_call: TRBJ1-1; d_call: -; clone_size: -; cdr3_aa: CASSFSGQSEAFF; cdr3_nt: TGTGCCAGCAGCTTCTCAGGACAGTCTGAAGCTTTCTTT
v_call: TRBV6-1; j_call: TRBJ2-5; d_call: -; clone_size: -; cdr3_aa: CASGLLDSQETQYF; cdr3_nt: TGTGCCAGCGGTTTATTGGACAGCCAAGAGACCCAGTACTTC
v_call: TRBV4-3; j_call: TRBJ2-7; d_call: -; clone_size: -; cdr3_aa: CASSQDYTSYEQYF; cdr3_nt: TGCGCCAGCAGCCAAGATTACACCTCCTACGAGCAGTACTTC
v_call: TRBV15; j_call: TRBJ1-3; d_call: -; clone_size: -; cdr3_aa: CATGKGGEGNTIYF; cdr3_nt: TGTGCCACAGGAAAAGGTGGGGAAGGGAACACCATATATTTT
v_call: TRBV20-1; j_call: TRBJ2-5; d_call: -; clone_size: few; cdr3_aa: CSARLAETQYF; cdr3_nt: TGCAGTGCTAGACTAGCGGAGACCCAGTACTTC
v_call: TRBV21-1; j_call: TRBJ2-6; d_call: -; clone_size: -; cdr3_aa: CASSKVQRRGANVLTF; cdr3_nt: TGTGCCAGCAGCAAAGTTCAGAGACGTGGGGCCAACGTCCTGACTTTC
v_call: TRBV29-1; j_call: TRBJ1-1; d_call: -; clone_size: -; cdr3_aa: CSVVGDKERADTEAFF; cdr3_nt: TGCAGCGTTGTAGGGGACAAAGAACGAGCGGACACTGAAGCTTTCTTT
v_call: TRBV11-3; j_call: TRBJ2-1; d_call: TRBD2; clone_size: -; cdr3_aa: CASSLGASGNLGEQFF; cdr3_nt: TGTGCCAGCAGCTTAGGGGCTAGCGGGAATTTGGGTGAGCAGTTCTTC
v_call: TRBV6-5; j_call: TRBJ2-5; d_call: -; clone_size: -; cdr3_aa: CASTRAETQYF; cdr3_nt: TGTGCCAGCACCCGGGCAGAGACCCAGTACTTC
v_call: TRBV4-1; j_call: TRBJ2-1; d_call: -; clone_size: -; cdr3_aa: CASSQAINSLRDEQFF; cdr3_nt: TGCGCCAGCAGCCAAGCTATTAATAGTCTTAGGGATGAGCAGTTCTTC
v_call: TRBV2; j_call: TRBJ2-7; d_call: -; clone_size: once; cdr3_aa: CASSANRDSYEQYF; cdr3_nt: TGTGCCAGCAGCGCGAACAGGGATAGCTACGAGCAGTACTTC
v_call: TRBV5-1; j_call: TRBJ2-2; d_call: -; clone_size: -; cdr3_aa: CASSLEARANTGELFF; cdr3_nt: TGCGCCAGCAGCTTGGAGGCTCGGGCAAACACCGGGGAGCTGTTTTTT
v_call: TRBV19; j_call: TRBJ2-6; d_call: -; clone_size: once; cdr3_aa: CASSIEGGSSGANVLTF; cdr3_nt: TGTGCCAGTAGTATAGAGGGCGGCAGCTCTGGGGCCAACGTCCTGACTTTC
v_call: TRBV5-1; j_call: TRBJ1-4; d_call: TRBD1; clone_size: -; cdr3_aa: CASSFTGTGFEKLFF; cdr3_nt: TGCGCCAGCAGCTTTACCGGGACAGGGTTTGAAAAACTGTTTTTT
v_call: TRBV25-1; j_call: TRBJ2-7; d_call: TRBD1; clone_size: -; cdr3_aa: CASSEDRGPAEQYF; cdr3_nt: TGTGCCAGCAGTGAAGACAGGGGGCCGGCCGAGCAGTACTTC
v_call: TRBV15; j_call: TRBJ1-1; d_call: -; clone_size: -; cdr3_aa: CATSREVFSPSGAFF; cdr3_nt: TGTGCCACCAGCAGAGAGGTTTTTTCTCCCTCAGGAGCTTTCTTT
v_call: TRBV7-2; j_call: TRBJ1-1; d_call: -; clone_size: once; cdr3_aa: CASRPTRGPSSEAFF; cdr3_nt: TGTGCCAGCAGGCCAACCAGGGGCCCTAGCTCTGAAGCTTTCTTT
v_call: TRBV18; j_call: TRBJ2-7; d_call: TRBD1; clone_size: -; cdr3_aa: CASSPGTGGAYEQYF; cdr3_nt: TGTGCCAGCTCACCCGGGACAGGGGGGGCCTACGAGCAGTACTTC
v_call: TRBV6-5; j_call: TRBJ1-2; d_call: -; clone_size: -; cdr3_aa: CANWDRYGYTF; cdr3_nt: TGTGCCAACTGGGACCGCTATGGCTACACCTTC
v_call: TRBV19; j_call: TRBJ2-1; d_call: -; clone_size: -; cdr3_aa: CASSMIWNNEQFF; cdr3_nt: TGTGCCAGTAGTATGATATGGAACAATGAGCAGTTCTTC
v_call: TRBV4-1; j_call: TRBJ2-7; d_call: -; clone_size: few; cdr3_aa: CASSPPRPPYEQYF; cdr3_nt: TGCGCCAGCAGCCCTCCAAGACCGCCCTACGAGCAGTACTTC